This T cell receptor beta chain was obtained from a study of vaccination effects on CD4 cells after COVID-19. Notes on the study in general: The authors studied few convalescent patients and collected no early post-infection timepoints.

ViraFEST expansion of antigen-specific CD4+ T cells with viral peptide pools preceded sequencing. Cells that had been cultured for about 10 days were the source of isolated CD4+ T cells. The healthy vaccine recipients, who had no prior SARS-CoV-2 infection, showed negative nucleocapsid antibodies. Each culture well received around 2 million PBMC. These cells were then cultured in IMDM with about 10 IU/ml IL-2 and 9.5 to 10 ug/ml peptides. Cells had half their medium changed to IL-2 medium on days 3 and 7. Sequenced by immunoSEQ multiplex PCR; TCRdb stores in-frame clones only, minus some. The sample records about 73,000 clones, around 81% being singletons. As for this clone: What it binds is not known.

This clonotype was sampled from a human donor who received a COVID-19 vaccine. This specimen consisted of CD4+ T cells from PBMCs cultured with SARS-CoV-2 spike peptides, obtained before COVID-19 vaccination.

CDR3 residues: CASSFQDSTDTQYF. Written as DNA, the CDR3 is TGCGCCAGCAGCTTCCAAGACTCCACAGATACGCAGTATTTT. V usage is TRBV5-1 and J usage is TRBJ2-3, with no clear D. This CDR3 is built from 14 residues. Germline V gene sequence: CDR1 SGHRS, CDR2 YFSETQ. V lost 2 bases and J lost 2, with 9 bases in between.